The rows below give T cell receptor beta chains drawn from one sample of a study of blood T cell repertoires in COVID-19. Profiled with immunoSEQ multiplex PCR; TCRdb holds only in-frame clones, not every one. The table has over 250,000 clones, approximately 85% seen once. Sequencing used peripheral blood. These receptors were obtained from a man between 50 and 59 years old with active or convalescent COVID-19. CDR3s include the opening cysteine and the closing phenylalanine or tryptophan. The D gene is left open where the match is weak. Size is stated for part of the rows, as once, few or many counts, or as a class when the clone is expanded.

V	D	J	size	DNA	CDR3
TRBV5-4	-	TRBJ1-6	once	TGTGCCAGCAGCCAGACAGAGTATAATTCACCCCTCCACTTT	CASSQTEYNSPLHF
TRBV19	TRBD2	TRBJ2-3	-	TGTGCCAGTAGTATGTCAGGGGTAGTAGCGGGAGGAAGCACAGATACGCAGTATTTT	CASSMSGVVAGGSTDTQYF
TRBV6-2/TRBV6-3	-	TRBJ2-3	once	TGTGCCAGCAGTTCGGCTAGACTCGGCACAGATACGCAGTATTTT	CASSSARLGTDTQYF
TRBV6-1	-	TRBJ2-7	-	TGTGCCAGCAGTGAACGACCAGGAAGCTCCTACGAGCAGTACTTC	CASSERPGSSYEQYF
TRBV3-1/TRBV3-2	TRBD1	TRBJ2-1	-	TGTGCCAGCAGCTTCGACAGGGACCAGATCTTC	CASSFDRDQIF
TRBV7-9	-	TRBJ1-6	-	TGTGCCAGCAGCTTAGAATCGGTGGATAATTCACCCCTCCACTTT	CASSLESVDNSPLHF
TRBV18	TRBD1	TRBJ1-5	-	TGTGCCAGCTCACCAGGGACAGGCAACAATCAGCCCCAGCATTTT	CASSPGTGNNQPQHF
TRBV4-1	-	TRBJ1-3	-	TGCGCCAGCAGCCAAGAGCCGCGGACACCTGACTCTGGAAACACCATATATTTT	CASSQEPRTPDSGNTIYF
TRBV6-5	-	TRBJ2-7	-	TGTGCCAGCAGGGACCAGGGTCCCTACGAGCAGTACTTC	CASRDQGPYEQYF
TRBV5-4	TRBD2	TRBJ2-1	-	TGTGCCAGCAGCTTCGCGGGAGGGCCTGACAATGAGCAGTTCTTC	CASSFAGGPDNEQFF
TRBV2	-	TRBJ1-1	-	TGTGCCAGCAGCGCTGGAGGAGCGAACACTGAAGCTTTCTTT	CASSAGGANTEAFF
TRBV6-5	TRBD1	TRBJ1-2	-	TGTGCCAGCAGTTCCCGGGACAGGGTGGCCTATGGCTACACCTTC	CASSSRDRVAYGYTF
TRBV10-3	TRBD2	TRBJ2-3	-	TGTGCCATCAGTGAGGGGGTAGCGGGAGTGTCAGATACGCAGTATTTT	CAISEGVAGVSDTQYF
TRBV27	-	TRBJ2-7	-	TGTGCCAGCAGTTTATGGGCTCGTACCCACTACGAGCAGTACTTC	CASSLWARTHYEQYF
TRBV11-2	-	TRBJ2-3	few	TGTGCCAGCAGCTTAGATCTAGCAGATACGCAGTATTTT	CASSLDLADTQYF
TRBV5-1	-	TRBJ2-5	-	TGCGCCAGCAGCTCTCAGGGGCCCTCAAGTCCCCAGTACTTC	CASSSQGPSSPQYF
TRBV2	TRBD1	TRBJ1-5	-	TGTGCCAGTTCGACAGGGGGTACAAATCAGCCCCAGCATTTT	CASSTGGTNQPQHF
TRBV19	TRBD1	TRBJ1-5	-	TGTGCCAGTGATCGGGACAGGGAGAGCAATCAGCCCCAGCATTTT	CASDRDRESNQPQHF
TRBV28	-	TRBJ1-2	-	TGTGCCAGCAGGAATCCCGGGGGTGTGGTCGGCTACACCTTC	CASRNPGGVVGYTF